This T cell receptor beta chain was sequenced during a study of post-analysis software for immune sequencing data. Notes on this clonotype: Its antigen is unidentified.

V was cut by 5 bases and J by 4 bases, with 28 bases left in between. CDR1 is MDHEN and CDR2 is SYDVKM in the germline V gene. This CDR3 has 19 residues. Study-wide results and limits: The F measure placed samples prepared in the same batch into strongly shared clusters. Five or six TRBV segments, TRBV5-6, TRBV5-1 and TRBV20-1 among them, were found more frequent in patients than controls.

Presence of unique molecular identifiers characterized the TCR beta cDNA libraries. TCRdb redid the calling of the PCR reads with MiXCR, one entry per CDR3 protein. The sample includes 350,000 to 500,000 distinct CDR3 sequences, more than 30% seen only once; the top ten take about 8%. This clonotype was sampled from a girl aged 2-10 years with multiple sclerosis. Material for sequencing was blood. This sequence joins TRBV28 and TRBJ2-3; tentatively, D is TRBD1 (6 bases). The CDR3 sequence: CASSPPRRDTIRISDTQYF. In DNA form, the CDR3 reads TGTGCCAGCAGTCCACCCCGTCGGGACACTATTCGGATCTCAGATACGCAGTATTTT.